These 12 T cell receptor beta chains were sequenced from one sample in a study of vaccination and CD4 T cells after COVID-19. Oncomine TCR Beta short-read sequencing was applied to DNA from cultured CD4+ T cells. TCRdb called the PCR reads again in MiXCR, with one record for every CDR3 protein. This table holds some 20,000 distinct CDR3 sequences, about 32% found once. Described treatment: 10-day PBMC culture with coronavirus spike peptide pools or control peptides (ViraFEST assay). These receptors lack a known antigen. The sequenced sample was cultured CD4+ T cells from blood. Every receptor here comes from a human donor with COVID-19.

The chain links TRBV27 to TRBJ1-5, with D tentatively TRBD1 (5 bases). This CDR3 has 13 residues. V was clipped by 6 bases and J by 9 bases, with 15 bases between them. The V gene's germline CDR1 is MNHEY and CDR2 SMNVEV (reference sequence). The CDR3 region has the DNA TGTGCCAGCAGCGGGGGACCGCCCGGGCCCCAGCATTTT. It specifies CASSGGPPGPQHF.

V and J are TRBV2 and TRBJ2-7; possibly TRBD1 for D (5 bases). In germline, CDR1 is SNHLY, CDR2 FYNNEI. The CDR3 loop spans 12 amino acids. Deletions cut 8 bases from V and 2 bases from J, with 10 bases between. This chain's CDR3 is CASGTGTYEQYF. The DNA for the CDR3 is TGTGCCAGCGGCACAGGCACCTACGAGCAGTACTTC.

The rearrangement uses TRBV9 and TRBJ1-6, with no clear D. The CDR3 sequence is 16 residues long. Germline assignment: CDR1 SGDLS and CDR2 YYNGEE. V was clipped by 1 base and J by 8 bases, with 16 bases between them. CDR3 protein: CASSVNGRPTDSPLHF. CDR3 nucleotide sequence: TGTGCCAGCAGCGTAAATGGGCGCCCTACGGATTCACCCCTCCACTTT.

This rearrangement joins TRBV12-3 or TRBV12-4 to TRBJ1-2; D is ambiguous. V lost 5 bases and J 2 bases, leaving 18 bases between the germline ends. The CDR3 runs to 16 residues. CDR3 sequence (DNA): TGTGCCAGCAGTCCGCTTTTAAGGACTATGAACTATGGCTACACCTTC. Residues: CASSPLLRTMNYGYTF.

The chain couples TRBV6-1 to TRBJ2-7; 7 bases are shared with TRBD2. The J segment lost 6 bases and the V segment lost 6 bases, leaving 8 bases of the junction unmatched. Germline CDR1 MNHNS, CDR2 SASEGT. The CDR3 loop spans 13 amino acids. The CDR3 DNA reads TGTGCCAGCAGCCTCCGGGGGGATGGCGAGCAGTACTTC. Its protein product is CASSLRGDGEQYF.

The V and J genes are TRBV11-3 and TRBJ2-1; D gene ambiguous. Matching the DNA end better, TRBJ2-7 makes the J call doubtful. CDR3 length equals 13 residues. The germline CDR1 and CDR2 sequences are SGHNT and YENEEA. The DNA for the CDR3 is TGTGCCAGCAGCCCTGACCGTCCCGCCGAGCAGTACTTC. Encoded protein: CASSPDRPAEQYF.

This chain connects TRBV6-1 to TRBJ1-5; a weak D match, TRBD1 (5 bases). Trimming removed 5 bases from V and 6 bases from J, with 11 bases in between. The germline gives CDR1 MNHNS, CDR2 SASEGT. The CDR3 length is 13 residues. CDR3 sequence (DNA): TGTGCCAGCAGTAGGGACGGTAGTCAGCCCCAGCATTTT. This codes for CASSRDGSQPQHF.

This clonotype was counted a few times. The genes are TRBV11-2 and TRBJ1-1; TRBD1 aligns across 9 bases. This CDR3 contains 15 residues. In germline, CDR1 is SGHAT, CDR2 FQNNGV. Trimming cost V 5 bases and J 5 bases; bases outside gene matches: 9. This chain's CDR3 is CASSPPGTGRTEAFF. DNA of the CDR3: TGTGCCAGCAGCCCACCCGGGACAGGGAGAACTGAAGCTTTCTTT.

The V and J genes are TRBV5-1 and TRBJ1-1; the D is unclear. V was cut by 1 base and J by 1 base, with 8 bases left in between. The CDR3 has 14 residues. Germline V gene lookup returns CDR1 SGHRS and CDR2 YFSETQ. The CDR3 protein is CASSLYRSNTEAFF. CDR3 nucleotide sequence: TGCGCCAGCAGCTTGTACAGATCGAACACTGAAGCTTTCTTT.

The rearrangement uses TRBV2 and TRBJ2-2; 11 bases are shared with TRBD1. There are 15 residues in the CDR3. V was pared by 5 bases and J by 5 bases, with 4 bases of the junction left unmatched. Germline CDR1 reads SNHLY; CDR2 reads FYNNEI. The CDR3 DNA sequence: TGTGCCAGCAGTACGGACAGGGGGCTGACCGGGGAGCTGTTTTTT. Its protein product is CASSTDRGLTGELFF.

The chain has TRBV5-4 and TRBJ1-2; 7 positions match TRBD1. Germline V gene lookup returns CDR1 SGHNT and CDR2 YYREEE (reference sequence). The V and J ends lost 4 bases and 4 bases, in that order; junction bases with no gene match: 4. The CDR3 is made up of 13 amino acids. CDR3 bases: TGTGCCAGCAGCCTCCGGGACAGCTATGGCTACACCTTC. Encoded protein: CASSLRDSYGYTF.

This clonotype was observed a few times. This chain uses TRBV6-1 with TRBJ2-3; D might be TRBD2 (6 bases). The germline V gene encodes CDR1 MNHNS and CDR2 SASEGT. Trimming cost V 4 bases and J 3 bases, with 8 bases left between them. The CDR3 is 13 residues long. DNA for the CDR3: TGTGCCAGCAGTGCGGGGGTAACAGATACGCAGTATTTT. The encoded protein is CASSAGVTDTQYF.